Below are 26 T cell receptor beta chains sequenced from a single sample in a study of vaccination and CD4 T cells after COVID-19. These TCRs are of unknown antigen specificity. The Oncomine TCR Beta short-read assay sequenced DNA from cultured CD4+ T cells. Each CDR3 protein is one row after TCRdb ran MiXCR on the PCR reads. The sample includes approximately 20,000 distinct CDR3 sequences, around 42% of them seen just once. Treatment noted: roughly ten-day PBMC culture with coronavirus spike peptide pools or control peptides (ViraFEST assay). The input for sequencing was CD4+ T cells from blood, cultured in vitro, taken after SARS-CoV-2 vaccination. These receptor sequences come from a human donor who had recovered from COVID-19.

The chain links TRBV6-5 to TRBJ1-6, with D possibly being TRBD1 (6 bases). In germline, CDR1 is MNHEY, CDR2 SVGAGI. This CDR3 is built from 17 residues. The V gene lost 4 bases and the J gene lost 0 bases, with 13 bases spanning the gap. CDR3 sequence: CASSLQGRSSYNSPLHF. In DNA form, the CDR3 reads TGTGCCAGCAGTTTACAGGGCCGGAGCTCCTATAATTCACCCCTCCACTTT.

The rearrangement links TRBV11-2 to TRBJ2-5, with D maybe TRBD2 (5 bases). Germline V lookup: CDR1 SGHAT, CDR2 FQNNGV. The CDR3 length is 14 residues. The germline V and J ends were trimmed by 2 bases and 7 bases, with 14 bases remaining between them. This chain's CDR3 is CASSLLPAAGTQYF. The CDR3, as DNA: TGTGCCAGCAGCTTATTGCCCGCCGCGGGGACCCAGTACTTC.

This chain links TRBV2 with TRBJ2-3; weak D call: TRBD2 (7 bases). V was pared by 8 bases and J by 4 bases, with 22 bases between. Germline CDR1 SNHLY, CDR2 FYNNEI. The CDR3 length is 16 residues. CDR3 in DNA: TGTGCCAGCGGAGATAGGGGGGGATGGAGCGCAGATACGCAGTATTTT. Its protein product is CASGDRGGWSADTQYF.

This chain connects TRBV12-3 or TRBV12-4 to TRBJ1-5; TRBD1 matches at 8 bases. V lost 2 bases to trimming and J lost 5 bases; unmatched junction nucleotides: 5. The CDR3 has 15 amino acids. Written as DNA, the CDR3 is TGTGCCAGCAGTTTAAACAGGGGGATCGATCAGCCCCAGCATTTT. Translation gives CASSLNRGIDQPQHF.

This chain uses TRBV11-1 with TRBJ2-2, with 7 bases that match TRBD1. Trimming took 6 bases from V and 5 from J; bases not matched to a gene: 6. This CDR3 contains 14 residues. From germline, CDR1 is SGHAT and CDR2 FQDESV (reference sequence). DNA of the CDR3: TGTGCCAGCAGACCCGACAGGGAAACCGGGGAGCTGTTTTTT. Protein: CASRPDRETGELFF.

In this sample, this clonotype turned up a few times. The rearrangement links TRBV7-3 to TRBJ2-3, with TRBD2 matching over 7 bases. Germline CDR1 SGHTA, CDR2 FQGTGA. V shed 5 bases and J 6 bases; nucleotides not matched to a gene: 11. CDR3 size: 15 residues. The CDR3 spells CASSPGGGVTDTQYF. CDR3 nucleotide sequence: TGTGCCAGCAGCCCGGGAGGCGGGGTAACTGATACGCAGTATTTT.

The sample holds a few counts of this clonotype. The gene calls are TRBV11-3 and TRBJ2-7, with a tentative D call TRBD2 (6 bases). The CDR3 consists of 16 residues. V shed 5 bases and J shed 0 bases, with 17 bases lying between them. Germline loops: CDR1 SGHNT, CDR2 YENEEA. CDR3: CASSAETARGSYEQYF. The CDR3 DNA is TGTGCCAGCAGCGCCGAAACCGCGCGGGGCTCCTACGAGCAGTACTTC. Based on the CDR3 plus reference TRBV11-3 and TRBJ2-7, the full variable domain is EAGVVQSPRYKIIEKKQPVAFWCNPISGHNTLYWYLQNLGQGPELLIRYENEEAVDDSQLPKDRFSAERLKGVDSTLKIQPAELGDSAVYLCASSAETARGSYEQYFGPGTRLTVT.

The chain recombines TRBV1 with TRBJ1-1. TRBV1 is a known pseudogene. The length of the CDR3 is 16 residues. CDR3 amino acids: CTTISGTHAMNTEAFF. The CDR3 region has the DNA TGCACCACCATATCCGGGACTCATGCCATGAACACTGAAGCTTTCTTT.

CDR3 bases: TGTGCCAGCAGTGAGGACAGGAGTCAGCCCCAGCATTTT. It yields the protein CASSEDRSQPQHF. J is TRBJ1-5 and V is TRBV6-1, with 7 bases matching TRBD1. Germline V gives CDR1 MNHNS, CDR2 SASEGT. This CDR3 spans 13 amino acids. The J segment lost 6 bases and the V segment lost 3 bases, leaving 2 bases of the junction unmatched.

The chain employs TRBV27 and TRBJ2-1; 7 nucleotides agree with TRBD2. V shed 6 bases and J 7 bases; nucleotides not matched to a gene: 12. This CDR3 contains 15 residues. From germline, CDR1 is MNHEY and CDR2 SMNVEV (reference sequence). DNA for the CDR3: TGTGCCAGCAGGACCACTAGCGCGGTTAAAAATGAGCAGTTCTTC. Residues: CASRTTSAVKNEQFF.

CDR3 DNA sequence: TGCGCCAGCAGCCCGACAGGGGTGCGAGAGACCCAGTACTTC. It specifies CASSPTGVRETQYF. The J gene is TRBJ2-5, the V gene TRBV4-1, with 8 bases fitting TRBD1. The CDR3 covers 14 residues. The V gene end was trimmed by 4 bases and the J gene end by 4 bases; junction bases not matched to a gene: 5. The germline gives CDR1 MGHRA, CDR2 YSYEKL.

This chain joins TRBV24-1 and TRBJ2-2, with D possibly matching TRBD1 (6 bases). V lost 5 bases and J 3 bases, leaving 9 bases between the germline ends. The CDR3 covers 14 residues. The V gene's germline CDR1 is KGHDR and CDR2 SFDVKD. The CDR3 loop reads CATSVGQDTGELFF. DNA of the CDR3: TGTGCCACCAGTGTGGGACAAGACACCGGGGAGCTGTTTTTT.

In its sample, this clonotype was seen a few times. V gene TRBV6-1 combines with J gene TRBJ2-2; tentative D call: TRBD2 (5 bases). The germline V and J ends were trimmed by 1 base and 5 bases, with 11 bases remaining between them. The CDR3 extends over 15 amino acids. CDR1 and CDR2 from the germline V gene are MNHNS and SASEGT. The CDR3 bases are TGTGCCAGCAGTGAAGGAAGCGGACCTACCGGGGAGCTGTTTTTT. Amino acid sequence: CASSEGSGPTGELFF.

This rearrangement joins TRBV12-3 or TRBV12-4 to TRBJ1-6; TRBD1 might be the D (5 bases). V was shortened by 10 bases and J by 10 bases, with 17 bases between the two germline ends. The CDR3 consists of 13 residues. The CDR3 DNA reads TGTGCCACCCAGGCAACTGAGGGGTCACCCCTCCACTTT. Protein sequence: CATQATEGSPLHF.

The J gene is TRBJ1-2, the V gene TRBV6-2 or TRBV6-3; TRBD1 matches at 7 bases. The CDR3 runs 15 residues. With V trimmed by 6 bases and J by 3 bases, 10 bases remained unmatched. CDR1 MNHEY and CDR2 SVGEGT come from the germline V gene. CDR3 bases: TGTGCCAGCAGACTAACCACCGGGACAGACTATGGCTACACCTTC. The encoded protein is CASRLTTGTDYGYTF.

This clonotype was detected a few times. This chain links TRBV19 with TRBJ2-2, with D possibly being TRBD2 (6 bases). This CDR3 spans 15 amino acids. The germline gives CDR1 LNHDA, CDR2 SQIVND (reference sequence). V gave up 4 bases and J gave up 5 bases, with 14 bases separating them. CDR3 DNA sequence: TGTGCCAGTAGTACCCCGGGGCTAGCGACCGGGGAGCTGTTTTTT. Translation: CASSTPGLATGELFF.

The rearrangement joins TRBV4-1 to TRBJ2-3; 9 bases agree with TRBD1. The CDR3 is made up of 12 amino acids. Germline CDR1 reads MGHRA; CDR2 reads YSYEKL. V shed 4 bases and J 10 bases; nucleotides not matched to a gene: 3. The CDR3: CASSPDRGAQYF. In nucleotides, the CDR3 is TGCGCCAGCAGCCCTGACAGGGGGGCGCAGTATTTT.

This clonotype was detected only a few times. CDR3 region: CASSFAGPDTEAFF. CDR3 DNA sequence: TGTGCCAGCAGCTTTGCAGGACCGGACACTGAAGCTTTCTTT. This rearrangement joins TRBV7-2 to TRBJ1-1, with unresolved D. Deletions cut 3 bases from V and 3 bases from J, with 11 bases between. Germline lookup yields CDR1 SGHTA and CDR2 FQGNSA. This CDR3 spans 14 amino acids.

The rearrangement links TRBV27 to TRBJ2-5; 8 bases agree with TRBD1. This CDR3 has 17 amino acids. V lost 4 bases and J lost 2; bases outside the gene matches: 12. Germline lookup yields CDR1 MNHEY and CDR2 SMNVEV (reference sequence). This CDR3 is CASSSMTGVGVQETQYF. CDR3 coding DNA: TGTGCCAGCAGTTCGATGACAGGGGTTGGGGTGCAAGAGACCCAGTACTTC.

The CDR3 region has the DNA TGCAGTGCTACAAGCACATGGGCTGGAAACACCATATATTTT. Translation gives CSATSTWAGNTIYF. The chain couples TRBV20-1 to TRBJ1-3; no clear D gene. V shed 4 bases and J shed 2 bases, with 12 bases lying between them. The CDR3 has 14 amino acids. In germline, CDR1 is DFQATT, CDR2 SNEGSKA (reference sequence).

V usage is TRBV7-2 and J usage is TRBJ1-2; TRBD1 aligns across 11 bases. Per germline, CDR1 SGHTA and CDR2 FQGNSA. The CDR3 is 16 amino acids. After removal of 1 base from V and 5 bases from J, the junction contained 6 bases not matched to a gene. The CDR3 reads CASSLDRTGGRYGYTF. In DNA, the CDR3 is TGTGCCAGCAGCTTAGACAGGACAGGGGGCCGATATGGCTACACCTTC.

This clonotype was counted only a few times. The rearrangement uses TRBV7-9 and TRBJ1-2; TRBD1 aligns across 7 bases. Germline values: CDR1 SEHNR, CDR2 FQNEAQ (reference sequence). V trimming: 5 bases; J trimming: 2 bases; junction bases outside the gene matches: 8. The CDR3 loop spans 15 amino acids. This chain's CDR3 is CASSPATGKNYGYTF. The CDR3 nucleotides read TGTGCCAGCAGCCCGGCGACAGGGAAGAACTATGGCTACACCTTC.

The chain employs TRBV6-1 and TRBJ2-4, with D unresolved. Deletions cut 2 bases from V and 15 bases from J, with 14 bases between. Germline CDR1 and CDR2: MNHNS and SASEGT. The CDR3 extends over 12 amino acids. The CDR3 loop is CASSEPKTGVYF. In DNA form, the CDR3 reads TGTGCCAGCAGTGAACCCAAAACTGGGGTGTACTTC.

The CDR3: CSGTSGTTDTQYF. CDR3 coding DNA: TGCAGTGGGACTAGCGGGACCACAGATACGCAGTATTTT. V gene TRBV20-1 combines with J gene TRBJ2-3; 12 bases are a match to TRBD2. The CDR3 sequence is 13 residues long. Losses at the gene ends were 7 bases for V and 2 bases for J; bases not matched to a gene: 1. Germline CDR1 and CDR2: DFQATT and SNEGSKA (reference sequence).

This chain joins TRBV7-2 and TRBJ1-5; no definite D call. V gave up 4 bases and J gave up 8 bases, with 9 bases separating them. This CDR3 has 12 residues. CDR1 and CDR2 (germline): SGHTA, FQGNSA. The CDR3 loop is CASSSPNKPQHF. CDR3 sequence (DNA): TGTGCCAGCAGCTCCCCGAATAAGCCCCAGCATTTT.

This chain links TRBV10-3 with TRBJ2-2; no reliable D call. CDR1 is ENHRY, CDR2 SYGVKD, per germline. The CDR3 consists of 12 residues. Trimming removed 5 bases at V and 2 bases at J, with 3 bases between. CDR3 sequence reads: CAISPNTGELFF. CDR3 bases: TGTGCCATCAGTCCAAACACCGGGGAGCTGTTTTTT.